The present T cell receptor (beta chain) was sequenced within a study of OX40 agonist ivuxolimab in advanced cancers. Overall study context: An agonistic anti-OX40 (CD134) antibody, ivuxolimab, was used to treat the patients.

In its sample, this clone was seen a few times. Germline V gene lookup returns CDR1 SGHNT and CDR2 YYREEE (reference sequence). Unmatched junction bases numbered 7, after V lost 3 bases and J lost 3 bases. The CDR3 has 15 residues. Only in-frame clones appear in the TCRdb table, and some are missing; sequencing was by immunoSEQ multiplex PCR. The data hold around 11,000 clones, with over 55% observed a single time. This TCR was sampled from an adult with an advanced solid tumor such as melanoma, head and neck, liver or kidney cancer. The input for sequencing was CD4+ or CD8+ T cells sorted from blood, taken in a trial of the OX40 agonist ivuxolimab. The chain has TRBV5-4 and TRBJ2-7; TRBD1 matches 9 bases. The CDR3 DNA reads TGTGCCAGCAGCTGGGGTCCGGGACAGGGCTACGAGCAGTACTTC. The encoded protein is CASSWGPGQGYEQYF.